This is a list of T cell receptor beta chains from one sample in a study of T-cell reconstitution after alpha-beta-depleted transplantation in children. MiXCR, run by TCRdb on the PCR reads, gives a single entry per CDR3 protein. The sample lists some 530,000 distinct CDR3 sequences, around 12% seen once, with over 5.5% in the top ten. The sequences come from PBMCs from the stem cell graft donor, collected from the stem cell graft. The receptors here all came from a human donor who donated a stem cell graft to a child with combined immunodeficiency. CDR3s include the opening cysteine and the closing phenylalanine or tryptophan. The order of the fields is CDR3 DNA, CDR3 protein, J gene, D gene, V gene, clone size. D genes are given only for firm matches. Part of the rows lack a size; the others show once, few, many or a class for expanded clones.

DNA: TGTGCCAGCAGCAATGACAGCTCGGGTGAGACCCAGTACTTC
CDR3: CASSNDSSGETQYF
J: TRBJ2-5
D: NA
V: TRBV21-1
size: NA

DNA: TGTGCCAGCACCTCACTAGCGGGAGGGACAAGGAGCTCCTACGAGCAGTACTTC
CDR3: CASTSLAGGTRSSYEQYF
J: TRBJ2-7
D: TRBD2
V: TRBV6-2/TRBV6-3
size: few

DNA: TGTGCCAGCTCACCTCTACGTTCTAGCGGGAGAATGGGCAAAAACATTCAGTACTTC
CDR3: CASSPLRSSGRMGKNIQYF
J: TRBJ2-4
D: TRBD2
V: TRBV18
size: NA

DNA: TGCGCCAGCAGCCCTAGGGACAGGACAAGCTCCTACGAGCAGTACTTC
CDR3: CASSPRDRTSSYEQYF
J: TRBJ2-7
D: TRBD1
V: TRBV5-1
size: many

DNA: TGTGCCAGCAGCTTGGAACGGGGGGGCCATAGTGAGCAGTTCTTC
CDR3: CASSLERGGHSEQFF
J: TRBJ2-1
D: TRBD2
V: TRBV5-6
size: few

DNA: TGTGCCAGCAGTTTAAGCAGGGTGGTGTCTGGGGCCAACGTCCTGACTTTC
CDR3: CASSLSRVVSGANVLTF
J: TRBJ2-6
D: NA
V: TRBV6-5
size: few

DNA: TGTGCCAGCAGCTTAGATGGGCGGGGGCGAGGCACAGATACGCAGTATTTT
CDR3: CASSLDGRGRGTDTQYF
J: TRBJ2-3
D: NA
V: TRBV7-3
size: many

DNA: TGTGCCAGCGGCTCACTTAGCGGGACAATCGCAGATACGCAGTATTTT
CDR3: CASGSLSGTIADTQYF
J: TRBJ2-3
D: TRBD2
V: TRBV25-1
size: NA

DNA: TGCAGTGCTGGACTGGGGGAGACCCAGTACTTC
CDR3: CSAGLGETQYF
J: TRBJ2-5
D: NA
V: TRBV20-1
size: NA

DNA: TGCGCCAGCAGCATCGGACAGAGGTCTAGCGAGCAGTACTTC
CDR3: CASSIGQRSSEQYF
J: TRBJ2-7
D: NA
V: TRBV5-1
size: many

DNA: TGTGCCAGCAGTTATGGGTTCTCACCCTCCTACGAGCAGTACTTC
CDR3: CASSYGFSPSYEQYF
J: TRBJ2-7
D: NA
V: TRBV12-3/TRBV12-4
size: NA

DNA: TGCAGTGCTAGAAAGGTAGCGGGCACAGATACGCAGTATTTT
CDR3: CSARKVAGTDTQYF
J: TRBJ2-3
D: NA
V: TRBV20-1
size: NA

DNA: TGTGCCAGCAGCCCGGACAGCCAAGGTCAGCCCCAGCATTTT
CDR3: CASSPDSQGQPQHF
J: TRBJ1-5
D: NA
V: TRBV5-5
size: NA

DNA: TGTGCCAGCAGCCAAGAAAGCGGGGGGGCCGGGGAGCTGTTTTTT
CDR3: CASSQESGGAGELFF
J: TRBJ2-2
D: TRBD2
V: TRBV4-2
size: many

DNA: TGTGCCAGCAGTTATTCCTGGGGAGAAGAGACCCAGTACTTC
CDR3: CASSYSWGEETQYF
J: TRBJ2-5
D: NA
V: TRBV6-5
size: few

DNA: TGTGCCAGCAGTTTCACTAGCGACTCCTACGAGCAGTACTTC
CDR3: CASSFTSDSYEQYF
J: TRBJ2-7
D: TRBD2
V: TRBV12-3/TRBV12-4
size: NA

DNA: TGTGCCAGCAGGGGACAGTTACACTACGAGCAGTACTTC
CDR3: CASRGQLHYEQYF
J: TRBJ2-7
D: TRBD1
V: TRBV6-6
size: NA

DNA: TGCGCCAGCAGCCAAGATCGCTGGGAAGTAGGCTTCTTC
CDR3: CASSQDRWEVGFF
J: TRBJ2-1
D: NA
V: TRBV4-3
size: NA

DNA: TGTGCCAGCAGCTTGCGGACTAGCGGGGTCGGACCTCCCGGGAGAGTCGAGCAGTACTTC
CDR3: CASSLRTSGVGPPGRVEQYF
J: TRBJ2-7
D: TRBD2
V: TRBV5-4
size: many

DNA: TGCAGCGTTGAAGGGACTGTCAGCACAGATACGCAGTATTTT
CDR3: CSVEGTVSTDTQYF
J: TRBJ2-3
D: NA
V: TRBV29-1
size: NA

DNA: TGCGCCAGCAGCCAAGAACGGGTTCATCAGCCCCAGCATTTT
CDR3: CASSQERVHQPQHF
J: TRBJ1-5
D: NA
V: TRBV4-3
size: NA

DNA: TGTGCCAGCTCACGTTATAGAACCGCTGAAGCTTTCTTT
CDR3: CASSRYRTAEAFF
J: TRBJ1-1
D: NA
V: TRBV18
size: few

DNA: TGTGCCAGCAGCTTAGCGACAGATGAGCAGTTCTTC
CDR3: CASSLATDEQFF
J: TRBJ2-1
D: NA
V: TRBV7-9
size: many

DNA: TGCAGTGCTAGAGACCCAGGACAGGGAATCAAAAACATTCAGTACTTC
CDR3: CSARDPGQGIKNIQYF
J: TRBJ2-4
D: TRBD1
V: TRBV20-1
size: few

DNA: TGCGCCAGCAGCCAGGATGTCTCCTACGAGCAGTACTTC
CDR3: CASSQDVSYEQYF
J: TRBJ2-7
D: NA
V: TRBV4-3
size: few

DNA: TGTGCCAGCAGTTTGTGGGACAGACACAATGAGCAGTTCTTC
CDR3: CASSLWDRHNEQFF
J: TRBJ2-1
D: TRBD1
V: TRBV28
size: many

DNA: TGCAGCGTTCTAGCGAATGAAGATACGCAGTATTTT
CDR3: CSVLANEDTQYF
J: TRBJ2-3
D: NA
V: TRBV29-1
size: few

DNA: TGTGCCAGCAGTACGGGGCGGGGGAACACCATATATTTT
CDR3: CASSTGRGNTIYF
J: TRBJ1-3
D: NA
V: TRBV12-3/TRBV12-4
size: many

DNA: TGTGCCAGCAGCTTTTCGGCTAGCGGGGGCACAGATACGCAGTATTTT
CDR3: CASSFSASGGTDTQYF
J: TRBJ2-3
D: TRBD2
V: TRBV5-5
size: NA

DNA: TGCGCCAGCAGCTTCCCGCGACAGGGCCCAGATACGCAGTATTTT
CDR3: CASSFPRQGPDTQYF
J: TRBJ2-3
D: TRBD1
V: TRBV5-1
size: many

DNA: TGCAGCGTTGAAGTCCCACCAGATACGCAGTATTTT
CDR3: CSVEVPPDTQYF
J: TRBJ2-3
D: NA
V: TRBV29-1
size: few